This is a list of T cell receptor beta chains from one sample in a study of T-cell reconstitution after alpha-beta-depleted transplantation in children. From the PCR reads, TCRdb called clonotypes with MiXCR, one entry per CDR3 protein. The sample comprises hundreds of thousands of distinct CDR3 sequences, roughly 9.1% of which are singletons, and 7.5% rests with the top ten. Material: PBMCs, obtained before TCRalphabeta/CD19-depleted stem cell transplant. These receptors originate from a boy under two years old with acute myeloid leukemia, due to receive a stem cell transplant. Both conserved end residues are part of each CDR3. A D gene is named only where the DNA matches it firmly. Clone size appears in some rows only: once, few, many, or a class for an expanded clone.

V: TRBV6-5; J: TRBJ2-7; size: many; D: -; CDR3: CATSYGGLGSYEQYF; DNA: TGTGCCACCAGTTATGGCGGGTTAGGCTCCTACGAGCAGTACTTC
V: TRBV29-1; J: TRBJ2-3; size: many; D: -; CDR3: CSCQRGPADTQYF; DNA: TGCAGCTGCCAGAGGGGCCCCGCAGATACGCAGTATTTT
V: TRBV7-2; J: TRBJ1-1; size: few; D: -; CDR3: CASSFGINTEAFF; DNA: TGTGCCAGCAGCTTTGGGATAAACACTGAAGCTTTCTTT
V: TRBV12-3/TRBV12-4; J: TRBJ2-2; size: few; D: TRBD2; CDR3: CASSPFRLAGVGNSGELFF; DNA: TGTGCCAGCAGTCCCTTCAGACTAGCGGGAGTCGGGAACTCCGGGGAGCTGTTTTTT
V: TRBV12-3/TRBV12-4; J: TRBJ2-7; size: few; D: TRBD2; CDR3: CASTLGGNEQYF; DNA: TGTGCCAGCACCCTCGGGGGGAACGAGCAGTACTTC
V: TRBV19; J: TRBJ2-3; size: few; D: TRBD2; CDR3: CASSIASGTDTQYF; DNA: TGTGCCAGTAGTATAGCTAGCGGGACAGATACGCAGTATTTT
V: TRBV5-1; J: TRBJ2-3; size: many; D: -; CDR3: CASSLVAGADTQYF; DNA: TGTGCCAGCAGCTTAGTTGCGGGCGCAGATACGCAGTATTTT
V: TRBV19; J: TRBJ2-2; size: -; D: TRBD2; CDR3: CASSLLAGGDTGELFF; DNA: TGTGCCAGTAGTTTACTAGCGGGAGGGGACACCGGGGAGCTGTTTTTT
V: TRBV28; J: TRBJ1-2; size: many; D: TRBD1; CDR3: CASRQGFNYGYTF; DNA: TGTGCCAGCAGACAGGGGTTTAACTATGGCTACACCTTC
V: TRBV6-1; J: TRBJ2-1; size: -; D: TRBD2; CDR3: CASSVLGGGAGEQFF; DNA: TGTGCCAGCAGCGTTCTGGGCGGGGGGGCCGGGGAGCAGTTCTTC
V: TRBV20-1; J: TRBJ2-7; size: many; D: -; CDR3: CSVNRPFHEQYF; DNA: TGCAGTGTTAACAGGCCATTCCACGAGCAGTACTTC
V: TRBV3-1; J: TRBJ2-3; size: -; D: TRBD1; CDR3: CASSPADRGSEDTQYF; DNA: TGTGCCAGCAGCCCCGCGGACAGGGGAAGTGAGGATACGCAGTATTTT
V: TRBV14; J: TRBJ2-5; size: many; D: TRBD1; CDR3: CASSQEGTGAKSTQYF; DNA: TGTGCCAGCAGCCAAGAGGGGACAGGAGCCAAGTCGACCCAGTACTTC
V: TRBV18; J: TRBJ1-5; size: -; D: TRBD1; CDR3: CASSLGTLDRGEPQHF; DNA: TGTGCCAGCTCACTTGGAACGCTCGACAGGGGTGAGCCCCAGCATTTT
V: TRBV7-7; J: TRBJ2-7; size: few; D: -; CDR3: CASSLVPGQHF; DNA: TGTGCTAGCAGCTTAGTTCCAGGGCAGCACTTC
V: TRBV20-1; J: TRBJ2-5; size: many; D: -; CDR3: CSAPSGGGAQETQYF; DNA: TGCAGTGCTCCCTCTGGAGGGGGGGCCCAAGAGACCCAGTACTTC
V: TRBV5-5; J: TRBJ2-5; size: many; D: TRBD2; CDR3: CASSLRGGETQYF; DNA: TGTGCCAGCAGCTTGCGGGGGGGAGAGACCCAGTACTTC
V: TRBV28; J: TRBJ2-1; size: -; D: TRBD1; CDR3: CASHNAPTGEYNEQFF; DNA: TGTGCCAGCCACAATGCCCCGACAGGGGAGTACAATGAGCAGTTCTTC
V: TRBV28; J: TRBJ2-7; size: -; D: -; CDR3: CASSLATGVLSYEQYF; DNA: TGTGCCAGCAGCTTGGCGACGGGGGTCCTCTCCTACGAGCAGTACTTC
V: TRBV29-1; J: TRBJ1-2; size: many; D: -; CDR3: CSVETGNYGYTF; DNA: TGCAGCGTTGAGACGGGTAACTATGGCTACACCTTC
V: TRBV9; J: TRBJ2-1; size: many; D: -; CDR3: CASSVAGRNEQFF; DNA: TGTGCCAGCAGCGTAGCCGGTAGAAATGAGCAGTTCTTC
V: TRBV5-8; J: TRBJ2-7; size: many; D: TRBD2; CDR3: CASSIPGLVSFYEQYF; DNA: TGTGCCAGCAGTATACCCGGACTAGTTTCATTCTACGAGCAGTACTTC
V: TRBV29-1; J: TRBJ2-7; size: many; D: TRBD2; CDR3: CSVVPLRREGRYEQYF; DNA: TGCAGCGTTGTGCCCCTCCGGCGGGAGGGCCGGTACGAGCAGTACTTC
V: TRBV21-1; J: TRBJ2-1; size: many; D: -; CDR3: CASSWPVMKNEQFF; DNA: TGTGCCAGCAGCTGGCCCGTCATGAAAAATGAGCAGTTCTTC
V: TRBV7-2; J: TRBJ2-1; size: many; D: TRBD2; CDR3: CASSLERLAAKFF; DNA: TGTGCCAGCAGCTTAGAAAGGCTAGCGGCGAAGTTCTTC
V: TRBV28; J: TRBJ1-3; size: -; D: -; CDR3: CASSPGRRNTIYF; DNA: TGTGCCAGCAGCCCGGGACGGCGAAACACCATATATTTT
V: TRBV14; J: TRBJ2-2; size: many; D: -; CDR3: CASSQGPRLTGELFF; DNA: TGTGCCAGCAGCCAAGGGCCCCGACTCACCGGGGAGCTGTTTTTT
V: TRBV6-5; J: TRBJ2-7; size: many; D: TRBD1; CDR3: CASSYGFPGTGTYEQYF; DNA: TGTGCCAGCAGTTACGGATTTCCCGGGACAGGGACCTACGAGCAGTACTTC
V: TRBV10-3; J: TRBJ1-5; size: many; D: TRBD1; CDR3: CAISETGTGPRGNQPQHF; DNA: TGTGCCATCAGTGAGACCGGGACAGGGCCGAGGGGCAATCAGCCCCAGCATTTT
V: TRBV5-1; J: TRBJ2-5; size: many; D: TRBD2; CDR3: CASSFRLAGANQETQYF; DNA: TGCGCCAGCAGCTTTCGACTAGCGGGGGCCAACCAAGAGACCCAGTACTTC
V: TRBV7-6; J: TRBJ2-5; size: many; D: -; CDR3: CATNKPGVIQETQYF; DNA: TGTGCCACCAATAAACCGGGAGTTATACAAGAGACCCAGTACTTC
V: TRBV5-1; J: TRBJ1-1; size: -; D: -; CDR3: CASSLDPGARTEAFF; DNA: TGCGCCAGCAGCTTGGATCCGGGGGCAAGGACTGAAGCTTTCTTT
V: TRBV5-6; J: TRBJ2-1; size: -; D: TRBD1; CDR3: CSGQSLSSNYEEQFF; DNA: TGTTCGGGACAGAGTTTAAGTTCCAATTATGAGGAGCAGTTCTTC
V: TRBV5-1; J: TRBJ1-4; size: few; D: TRBD1; CDR3: CASSLAFRDSGEKLFF; DNA: TGCGCCAGCAGCTTGGCTTTCCGGGACAGTGGGGAAAAACTGTTTTTT
V: TRBV2; J: TRBJ2-3; size: many; D: -; CDR3: CASTWGGQGTDTQYF; DNA: TGTGCCAGCACCTGGGGAGGTCAAGGAACAGATACGCAGTATTTT
V: TRBV10-2; J: TRBJ1-5; size: -; D: -; CDR3: CASRISGFDQPQHF; DNA: TGCGCCAGCAGGATATCAGGGTTTGATCAGCCCCAGCATTTT
V: TRBV29-1; J: TRBJ2-1; size: many; D: -; CDR3: CSVEFRDRTYNEQFF; DNA: TGCAGCGTTGAATTTCGGGACCGGACCTACAATGAGCAGTTCTTC
V: TRBV9; J: TRBJ2-1; size: many; D: TRBD1; CDR3: CASSGTGANNEQFF; DNA: TGTGCCAGCAGCGGGACAGGGGCAAACAATGAGCAGTTCTTC
V: TRBV4-2; J: TRBJ2-6; size: many; D: TRBD1; CDR3: CASSRGQGYSGANVLTF; DNA: TGTGCCAGCAGCAGGGGACAGGGCTACTCTGGGGCCAACGTCCTGACTTTC
V: TRBV29-1; J: TRBJ2-5; size: -; D: -; CDR3: CSVWVPESTETQYF; DNA: TGCAGCGTTTGGGTCCCAGAATCGACAGAGACCCAGTACTTC
V: TRBV5-1; J: TRBJ1-1; size: few; D: -; CDR3: CASSPGTPIEAFF; DNA: TGCGCCAGCAGCCCCGGGACGCCGATTGAAGCTTTCTTT
V: TRBV7-2; J: TRBJ2-7; size: few; D: TRBD1; CDR3: CASSEPAVGTGPFYEQYF; DNA: TGTGCCAGCAGCGAACCGGCCGTGGGGACAGGGCCGTTCTACGAGCAGTACTTC
V: TRBV5-1; J: TRBJ2-2; size: many; D: -; CDR3: CASSLEATGELFF; DNA: TGCGCCAGCAGCCTAGAGGCGACCGGGGAGCTGTTTTTT
V: TRBV18; J: TRBJ1-6; size: many; D: -; CDR3: CASSQGGPSLVSPLHF; DNA: TGTGCCAGCTCACAAGGCGGGCCGTCATTAGTGTCACCCCTCCACTTT
V: TRBV28; J: TRBJ2-7; size: many; D: TRBD2; CDR3: CASSSRGTIGEQYF; DNA: TGTGCCAGCAGTTCCCGTGGGACTATAGGCGAGCAGTACTTC
V: TRBV3-1; J: TRBJ2-3; size: few; D: -; CDR3: CASSQALTGRADTQYF; DNA: TGTGCCAGCAGCCAAGCTTTGACAGGACGGGCAGATACGCAGTATTTT
V: TRBV19; J: TRBJ2-1; size: -; D: TRBD2; CDR3: CASSIAVGLAGPGYNEQFF; DNA: TGTGCCAGTAGTATCGCGGTGGGGCTAGCGGGTCCCGGCTACAATGAGCAGTTCTTC
V: TRBV2; J: TRBJ1-5; size: -; D: -; CDR3: CASNDNPRVGIQPQHF; DNA: TGTGCCAGCAACGACAACCCCAGGGTTGGCATACAGCCCCAGCATTTT
V: TRBV27; J: TRBJ2-5; size: many; D: -; CDR3: CASSLQGPNDGTQYF; DNA: TGTGCCAGCAGTTTACAGGGGCCCAACGATGGGACCCAGTACTTC
V: TRBV5-1; J: TRBJ2-3; size: many; D: -; CDR3: CASSPEGPTFPYF; DNA: TGCGCCAGCAGCCCTGAGGGACCGACCTTCCCGTATTTT
V: TRBV18; J: TRBJ2-7; size: few; D: TRBD1; CDR3: CASSPLGTGDSYEQYF; DNA: TGTGCCAGCTCACCCCTCGGGACAGGGGACTCCTACGAGCAGTACTTC